A selection of T cell receptor beta chains follows, all from one sample in a study of regulatory T cells in long-lasting Graves disease. TCRdb analysed the multiplex PCR reads with MiXCR anew, one entry per CDR3 protein. Among more than 400,000 distinct CDR3 sequences listed, under 20% were seen once. The same sample was also studied in work on T cells in Graves' hyperthyroidism and ophthalmopathy.

Source: peripheral blood mononuclear cells (PBMCs), taken at new diagnosis, from a patient treated with antithyroid drugs. The source of these receptors is a man aged 40-55 years with Graves disease. The CDR3 runs from the conserved cysteine through the conserved F or W. D genes are given only for firm matches. Clone size is given for some rows only: seen once, a few or many times, or a class if the clone is expanded.

D gene,clone size,V gene,J gene,CDR3 length,CDR3 DNA,CDR3 protein
.,many,TRBV18,TRBJ2-3,14,TGTGCCAGCTCACCACCGTCTGGCACAGATACGCAGTATTTT,CASSPPSGTDTQYF
TRBD1,few,TRBV7-2,TRBJ1-6,15,TGTGCCAGCAGTAACAGGGGGCGGGAGAATTCACCCCTCCACTTT,CASSNRGRENSPLHF
TRBD2,many,TRBV7-3,TRBJ2-1,18,TGTGCCAGCAGCTTAACGGGGTTAGCGGGAGGGCGCTACAATGAGCAGTTCTTC,CASSLTGLAGGRYNEQFF
TRBD2,many,TRBV20-1,TRBJ2-3,14,TGCAGTGCCAATAGCGGGAGGGTTACAGATACGCAGTATTTT,CSANSGRVTDTQYF
.,.,TRBV12-3/TRBV12-4,TRBJ1-5,14,TGTGCCAGCAGTTTTTCGCGTAGCAATCAGCCCCAGCATTTT,CASSFSRSNQPQHF
TRBD1,many,TRBV15,TRBJ2-5,16,TGTGCCACCAGCAGAGATTATGAAGGGGGCGGAGAGACCCAGTACTTC,CATSRDYEGGGETQYF
TRBD1,many,TRBV28,TRBJ2-1,16,TGTGCCAGCAGTTTTCCTCGACAGGGGACGGGGAATGAGCAGTTCTTC,CASSFPRQGTGNEQFF
.,many,TRBV7-9,TRBJ2-1,13,TGTGCCGTACCGGGACGGTCCTACAATGAGCAGTTCTTC,CAVPGRSYNEQFF
TRBD1,few,TRBV24-1,TRBJ2-2,14,TGTGCCACCAGGGTGACAGGGGGCTCCGGGGAGCTGTTTTTT,CATRVTGGSGELFF
.,few,TRBV11-3,TRBJ2-7,13,TGTGCCAGCATGAGTAGTTTCCCCAACGAGCAGTACTTC,CASMSSFPNEQYF
.,many,TRBV5-1,TRBJ2-5,14,TGCGCCAGCAGCTTGGGGGGAGTGGAAGAGACCCAGTACTTC,CASSLGGVEETQYF
TRBD2,many,TRBV11-1,TRBJ2-3,15,TGTGCCAGCAGCTCCTCGGGGGGAGTGTCAGATACGCAGTATTTT,CASSSSGGVSDTQYF
.,many,TRBV28,TRBJ2-1,15,TGTGCCATCCAGGACAGCAGATCGTTTTACAATGAGCAGTTCTTC,CAIQDSRSFYNEQFF
TRBD2,many,TRBV2,TRBJ2-5,16,TGTGCCAGCAGTGAACTGGGGACTAGTTTATTCGAGACCCAGTACTTC,CASSELGTSLFETQYF
TRBD1,few,TRBV5-1,TRBJ2-6,18,TGCGCCAGCAGCTTGACAGGGGACCGCCTCTCTGGGGCCAACGTCCCGACTTTC,CASSLTGDRLSGANVPTF
.,many,TRBV2,TRBJ1-2,15,TGTGCCAGCAGGCCTCAGGGATTACTGCCGTATGGCTACACCTTC,CASRPQGLLPYGYTF
.,many,TRBV11-3,TRBJ2-2,14,TGTGCCAGCAGCTTAAACAGGATCACCGGGGAGCTGTTTTTT,CASSLNRITGELFF
TRBD1,few,TRBV7-2,TRBJ1-1,14,TGTGCCAGCAGCTTCGACAGGGGAAGCACTGAAGCTTTCTTT,CASSFDRGSTEAFF
.,few,TRBV18,TRBJ1-3,13,TGTGCCAGCGCCCATACCTCTGGAAACACCATATATTTT,CASAHTSGNTIYF
.,many,TRBV3-1,TRBJ2-4,16,TGTGCCAGCAGCCGCTCTCTCGACCGAGCCAAAAACATTCAGTACTTC,CASSRSLDRAKNIQYF
TRBD2,many,TRBV11-2,TRBJ2-7,15,TGTGCCAGCAGCCAAATAGCGGGAGTTGTGTACGAGCAGTACTTC,CASSQIAGVVYEQYF
.,many,TRBV20-1,TRBJ2-7,14,TGCAGTGCTAGAGGAGGGACCAACGTTTACGAGCAGTACTTC,CSARGGTNVYEQYF
.,many,TRBV20-1,TRBJ1-1,17,TGCAGTGCCCCCCTCCCACGTTTTACTTGGGGAGGCACTGAAGCTTTCTTT,CSAPLPRFTWGGTEAFF
.,few,TRBV14,TRBJ2-1,14,TGTGCCAGCAGGCCTAGGGGCGACTACAATGAGCAGTTCTTC,CASRPRGDYNEQFF
.,.,TRBV12-3/TRBV12-4,TRBJ2-5,12,TGTGCCAGCAGTCCAACCTGGGAGACCCAGTACTTC,CASSPTWETQYF
TRBD1,few,TRBV10-3,TRBJ1-3,19,TGTGCCATCAGTGAAGGTTTAAGACAGGGGATGATCTCTGGAAACACCATATATTTT,CAISEGLRQGMISGNTIYF
.,few,TRBV7-2,TRBJ2-1,16,TGTGCCAGCAGCTTAGAAGGATGGCCTTCCTACAATGAGCAGTTCTTC,CASSLEGWPSYNEQFF
.,few,TRBV11-2,TRBJ2-5,15,TGTGCCAGCAGCCCGTCGGTCGGACAGCAAGAGACCCAGTACTTC,CASSPSVGQQETQYF
TRBD2,many,TRBV20-1,TRBJ2-3,15,TGCAGTGCTCCCGGGAGGGGAGTATCTAAAGATACGCAGTATTTT,CSAPGRGVSKDTQYF
.,few,TRBV5-1,TRBJ2-2,16,TGCGCCAGCAGCTTGAGCCGGGCACTTTCCACCGGGGAGCTGTTTTTT,CASSLSRALSTGELFF
TRBD1,many,TRBV7-9,TRBJ1-6,15,TGTGCCAGCAGCTTAGCGACAGGGGGCCTTTCACCCCTCCACTTT,CASSLATGGLSPLHF
TRBD1,many,TRBV18,TRBJ1-1,14,TGTGCCAGCTCACGACAGGGTGGATCCACTGAAGCTTTCTTT,CASSRQGGSTEAFF
TRBD1,many,TRBV20-1,TRBJ2-7,13,TGCAGTGCTAGACCGGGACAGGCGCGGGAGCAGTACTTC,CSARPGQAREQYF
.,few,TRBV28,TRBJ1-6,16,TGTGCCAGCAAGGGAGCAGTACAAGGATATAATTCACCCCTCCACTTT,CASKGAVQGYNSPLHF
.,many,TRBV20-1,TRBJ2-3,13,TGCAGTGCTTCGGCTTCTAGCACAGATACGCAGTATTTT,CSASASSTDTQYF
TRBD2,many,TRBV28,TRBJ2-3,13,TGTGCCAGCACCTTGGGGGGGAAGGATACGCAGTATTTT,CASTLGGKDTQYF
TRBD2,many,TRBV12-3/TRBV12-4,TRBJ2-1,16,TGTGCCAGCAGTCCCCTCCTAGCGGGAGGGCCAGGGGAGCAGTTCTTC,CASSPLLAGGPGEQFF
.,many,TRBV5-1,TRBJ2-7,13,TGCGCCAGCAGCGGCCGGGAGCCCTTGGAGCAGTACTTC,CASSGREPLEQYF
.,few,TRBV19,TRBJ2-1,16,TGTGCCTCCGATGAGTCCGGATTCGGATCCTACAATGAGCAGTTCTTC,CASDESGFGSYNEQFF
TRBD2,few,TRBV14,TRBJ2-7,15,TGTGCCAGCAGCCAAAGACTAGCGGGGAACTACGAGCAGTACTTC,CASSQRLAGNYEQYF
.,many,TRBV18,TRBJ1-5,13,TGTGCCAGCTCACCACAGACCGGGAAGCCCCAGCATTTT,CASSPQTGKPQHF
.,few,TRBV6-1,TRBJ1-2,17,TGTGCCAGCAGTGAATCGACGACAGACAGGCTCCCCTATGGCTACACCTTC,CASSESTTDRLPYGYTF
.,many,TRBV28,TRBJ2-7,14,TGTGCCAGCAGTTTCTTCGGGGGAGCTCACGAGCAGTACTTC,CASSFFGGAHEQYF
.,.,TRBV7-9,TRBJ2-6,19,TGTGCCAGCAGCTCCCATTTTCTGGAAATAAGCTCTGGGGCCAACGTCCTGACTTTC,CASSSHFLEISSGANVLTF
.,.,TRBV28,TRBJ2-1,13,TGTGCCGGCGGGCCCCCGCTGGGGAATGAGCAGTTCTTC,CAGGPPLGNEQFF
.,few,TRBV15,TRBJ2-7,14,TGTGCCACCAGCAGAGCTACGGATCCCCGGGTGCAGTACTTC,CATSRATDPRVQYF
TRBD2,few,TRBV19,TRBJ2-7,17,TGTGCCAGTAGTATAAAGGAAATAGCGGGTGCCTCCTACGAGCAGTACTTC,CASSIKEIAGASYEQYF
TRBD2,few,TRBV7-2,TRBJ2-2,19,TGTGCCAGCAGCCGACATTTGACTGGCGGGAGGGTCTTCGCCGGGGAGCTGTTTTTT,CASSRHLTGGRVFAGELFF
TRBD1,few,TRBV18,TRBJ2-1,14,TGTGCCAGCTCACGCCCCGGGACAGGGAATGAGCAGTTCTTC,CASSRPGTGNEQFF
TRBD2,.,TRBV20-1,TRBJ2-3,16,TGCAGTGCTAGAAGAGTAGCGGGAGGGCCGGCAGATACGCAGTATTTT,CSARRVAGGPADTQYF
.,many,TRBV7-2,TRBJ2-7,14,TGTGCCAGCAGCTTAACGAAGGGTACCTACGAGCAGTACTTC,CASSLTKGTYEQYF
TRBD2,many,TRBV7-8,TRBJ2-7,17,TGTGCCAGCAGCTTAGGGGTTAGCGGGAGTCCCGGAGTGGGGCAGTACTTC,CASSLGVSGSPGVGQYF
.,many,TRBV24-1,TRBJ2-3,15,TGTGCCACCAGTGAAACAACAGGAATTGTAGATACGCAGTATTTT,CATSETTGIVDTQYF
.,.,TRBV12-3/TRBV12-4,TRBJ2-1,13,TGTGCCAGCGCCCGTGGCTCCTACAATGAGCAGTTCTTC,CASARGSYNEQFF
.,many,TRBV15,TRBJ1-5,16,TGTGCCACCAGCAGAGATTTTGGGGGTAGTAGTCAGCCCCAGCATTTT,CATSRDFGGSSQPQHF